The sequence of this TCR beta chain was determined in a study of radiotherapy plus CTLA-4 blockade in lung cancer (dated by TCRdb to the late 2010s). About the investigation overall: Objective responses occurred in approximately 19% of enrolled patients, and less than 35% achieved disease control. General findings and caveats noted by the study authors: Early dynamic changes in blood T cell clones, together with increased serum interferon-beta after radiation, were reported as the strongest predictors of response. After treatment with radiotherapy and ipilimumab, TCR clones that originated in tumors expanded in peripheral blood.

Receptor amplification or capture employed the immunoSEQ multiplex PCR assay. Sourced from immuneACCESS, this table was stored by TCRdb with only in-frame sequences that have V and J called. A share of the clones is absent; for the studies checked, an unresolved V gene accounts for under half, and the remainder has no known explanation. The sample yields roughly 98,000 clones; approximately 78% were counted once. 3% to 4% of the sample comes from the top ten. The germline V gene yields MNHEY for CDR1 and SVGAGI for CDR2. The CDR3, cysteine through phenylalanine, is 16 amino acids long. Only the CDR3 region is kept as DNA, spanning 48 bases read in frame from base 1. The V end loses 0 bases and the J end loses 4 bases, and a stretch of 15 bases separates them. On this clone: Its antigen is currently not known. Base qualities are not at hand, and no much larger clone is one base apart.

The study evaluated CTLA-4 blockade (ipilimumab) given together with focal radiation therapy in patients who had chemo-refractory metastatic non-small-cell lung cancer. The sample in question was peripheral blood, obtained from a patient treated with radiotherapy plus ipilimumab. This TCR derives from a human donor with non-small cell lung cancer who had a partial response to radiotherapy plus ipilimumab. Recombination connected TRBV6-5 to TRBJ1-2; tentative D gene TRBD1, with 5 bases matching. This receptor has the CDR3 CASSYSTLTGPYGYTF. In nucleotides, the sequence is TGTGCCAGCAGTTACTCGACCCTAACAGGCCCCTATGGCTACACCTTC.